The 16 T cell receptor beta chains below were found in one sample sequenced in a study of T cells in Graves' hyperthyroidism and ophthalmopathy. TCR beta CDR3 regions were amplified from RNA transcripts. TCR CDR3 underwent first-round RT-PCR with the HTBI primer set. TCRdb itself ran the multiplex PCR reads through MiXCR, one entry per CDR3 protein. The table lists roughly 750,000 distinct CDR3 sequences, about a sixth of them singletons, with approximately 8.4% in the top ten. The sample taken for sequencing was blood. These receptors were obtained from a young man with Graves' hyperthyroidism.

This clonotype was picked up a small number of times. The chain is built from TRBV11-2 and TRBJ2-2; D is perhaps TRBD1 (6 bases). CDR3 length: 14 residues. Trimming cost V 5 bases and J 3 bases, with 10 bases left between them. CDR1 and CDR2 (germline): SGHAT, FQNNGV. The CDR3 nucleotides are TGTGCCAGCAGCCCGGACAGATACACCGGGGAGCTGTTTTTT. Translation: CASSPDRYTGELFF. Full variable domain (missing parts from reference TRBV11-2 and TRBJ2-2): EAGVAQSPRYKIIEKRQSVAFWCNPISGHATLYWYQQILGQGPKLLIQFQNNGVVDDSQLPKDRFSAERLKGVDSTLKIQPAKLEDSAVYLCASSPDRYTGELFFGEGSRLTVL.

This clonotype was observed a few times. The chain joins TRBV24-1 to TRBJ1-5; D is possibly TRBD1 (6 bases). Between the trimmed V and J ends, which lost 0 bases and 5 bases, there was a span of 7 bases. Germline values: CDR1 KGHDR, CDR2 SFDVKD. The CDR3 covers 14 residues. The CDR3 is CATSDLEGDQPQHF. CDR3 sequence (DNA): TGTGCCACCAGTGATTTGGAGGGGGATCAGCCCCAGCATTTT.

This clonotype showed up many times. The J gene is TRBJ2-5, the V gene TRBV7-9; a weak D match, TRBD2 (5 bases). With 3 bases removed from V and 4 bases from J, the gap between germline ends came to 15 bases. In germline, CDR1 is SEHNR, CDR2 FQNEAQ (reference sequence). CDR3 length equals 15 residues. CDR3 residues: CASSFPGIGRETQYF. The CDR3 coding sequence is TGTGCCAGCAGCTTTCCGGGGATAGGGAGAGAGACCCAGTACTTC.

There are many counts of this clonotype. The chain recombines TRBV6-2 or TRBV6-3 with TRBJ2-7, with 10 bases lining up with TRBD2. CDR3 length: 15 amino acids. The V segment lost 5 bases and the J segment 7 bases; nucleotides outside the gene matches: 11. The V gene's germline CDR1 is MNHEY and CDR2 SVGEGT. CDR3 loop: CASSPAAGGPREQYF. The CDR3 DNA sequence: TGTGCCAGCAGTCCCGCAGCGGGAGGGCCCCGGGAGCAGTACTTC.

This sequence joins TRBV24-1 and TRBJ1-3, with D hard to call. Germline CDR1 and CDR2: KGHDR and SFDVKD. Trimming took 2 bases from V and 4 from J, leaving 5 bases between them. CDR3 length equals 13 residues. The CDR3 here is CATSDYSGNTIYF. The DNA of the CDR3 is TGTGCCACCAGTGATTACTCCGGAAACACCATATATTTT.

This clonotype was recorded many times. The J gene is TRBJ2-7, the V gene TRBV28, with TRBD2 matching over 8 bases. Germline V CDR1 and CDR2: MDHEN, SYDVKM. The junction had 16 bases not matched to a gene; V was cut back by 6 bases and J by 6 bases. The CDR3 is 16 residues long. The CDR3 bases are TGTGCCAGCAGCTCCCCTTGGACTAGCCAATTGGCCGAGCAGTACTTC. Translated: CASSSPWTSQLAEQYF.

On this clonotype: This could be a read error, since a much larger clone is one nucleotide away. The gene calls are TRBV27 and TRBJ2-1; 7 bases map to TRBD2. The V segment lost 5 bases and the J segment 4 bases; nucleotides outside the gene matches: 8. Per germline, CDR1 MNHEY and CDR2 SMNVEV (reference sequence). The CDR3 length is 15 residues. The CDR3 DNA reads as TGTGCCAGCAGTCCGCTAGCGGATCGGTACAATGAGCAGTTCTTC. It codes for CASSPLADRYNEQFF.

The chain combines TRBV5-6 with TRBJ1-2; D possibly corresponds to TRBD1 (6 bases). The CDR3 has 15 amino acids. CDR1 is SGHDT and CDR2 is YYEEEE in the germline V gene. The V end lost 0 bases, the J end lost 4 bases, and 13 bases lay between the germline ends. The CDR3 protein is CASSLVGAHRYGYTF. CDR3 sequence (DNA): TGTGCCAGCAGCTTGGTGGGGGCGCATCGCTATGGCTACACCTTC.

The CDR3 bases are TGTGCCAGCAGTTCCGGGACAGGGAACAATGAGCAGTTCTTC. Amino acid sequence: CASSSGTGNNEQFF. This rearrangement joins TRBV27 to TRBJ2-1; 9 bases fit TRBD1. This CDR3 is built from 14 residues. Trimming removed 4 bases from V and 5 bases from J; junction bases left unmatched: 3. Germline CDR1 reads MNHEY; CDR2 reads SMNVEV (reference sequence).

This clonotype appeared many times. The genes are TRBV12-5 and TRBJ1-1, with 7 bases fitting TRBD1. Per germline, CDR1 LGHNT and CDR2 FRNRAP. The CDR3 extends over 12 amino acids. Trimming took 6 bases from V and 5 from J; bases not matched to a gene: 3. The CDR3 sequence: CASGAGGTEAFF. In DNA form, the CDR3 reads TGTGCTAGTGGGGCAGGGGGGACTGAAGCTTTCTTT.

This sequence joins TRBV20-1 and TRBJ2-2; D remains ambiguous. V was clipped by 3 bases and J by 6 bases, with 5 bases between them. CDR1 and CDR2 (germline): DFQATT, SNEGSKA (reference sequence). The CDR3 loop spans 11 amino acids. The CDR3 DNA follows: TGCAGTGCTAGTAAGGCCGGGGAGCTGTTTTTT. Amino acids: CSASKAGELFF.

This clonotype was found many times. The chain employs TRBV28 and TRBJ2-7; 11 bases line up with TRBD2. The CDR3 sequence is 17 residues long. The germline V gene has CDR1 MDHEN and CDR2 SYDVKM. The V segment lost 5 bases and the J segment 3 bases; nucleotides outside the gene matches: 12. The CDR3 loop is CASSAPGTSGYFYEQYF. In DNA form, the CDR3 reads TGTGCCAGCAGTGCACCCGGGACTAGCGGATACTTCTACGAGCAGTACTTC.

J is TRBJ2-1 and V is TRBV4-1, with D perhaps matching TRBD1 or TRBD2 (5 bases each). Trimming removed 3 bases from V and 7 bases from J, with 25 bases in between. Germline loops: CDR1 MGHRA, CDR2 YSYEKL. This CDR3 spans 18 amino acids. The CDR3 bases are TGCGCCAGCAGCCATCTAATCTCCGGGACCGTTAGGAGGAATGAGCAGTTCTTC. Translating gives CASSHLISGTVRRNEQFF.

V gene TRBV20-1 combines with J gene TRBJ2-5; possible D gene TRBD2, 6 bases. The germline V and J ends were trimmed by 3 bases and 3 bases, with 29 bases remaining between them. Germline CDR1 reads DFQATT; CDR2 reads SNEGSKA (reference sequence). The length of the CDR3 is 19 residues. Written as DNA, the CDR3 is TGCAGTGCTAGGGGCTTGGGCCCCGTCGCGGGGAGAATTGAAGAGACCCAGTACTTC. Its protein is CSARGLGPVAGRIEETQYF.

This clonotype has a handful of counts. The chain recombines TRBV20-1 with TRBJ2-7; 9 positions match TRBD2. Germline assignment: CDR1 DFQATT and CDR2 SNEGSKA (reference sequence). The CDR3 contains 15 residues. V was pared by 1 base and J by 5 bases, with 9 bases of the junction left unmatched. The CDR3 nucleotides read TGCAGTGCTAGAGGGGGCGTGGGACTAGCAAACGAGCAGTACTTC. This codes for CSARGGVGLANEQYF.

This clonotype was detected ten times or more. The chain links TRBV12-3 or TRBV12-4 to TRBJ2-1; 7 bases agree with TRBD2. The ends lost 6 bases at V and 7 bases at J; junction bases unmatched: 12. The CDR3 is made up of 15 amino acids. In DNA, the CDR3 is TGTGCCAGCAGACCCCCTGCGGGAGTCGTGAATGAGCAGTTCTTC. It yields the protein CASRPPAGVVNEQFF.